This section outlines one T cell receptor (beta chain) sequence together with its context. In the study's own analysis: It was from reference gene primer amplification that nucleated cell counts were estimated. The data were produced by immunoSEQ multiplex PCR, yet TCRdb's version contains in-frame clones alone and is incomplete. V and J calls and clone size are as listed in that table; D and trimming were resolved from the DNA. The sample has 100,000 or so clones; 90% to 95% are singletons. The record originates from a study of blood T cell repertoires in COVID-19. Sequencing used peripheral blood. The source is a human donor with active COVID-19. The donor label of this sample is uncertain.

CDR3 coding DNA: TGTGCCTGTTACAGGGGGCGGGATACTGAAGCTTTCTTT. This gives the protein CACYRGRDTEAFF. This rearrangement joins TRBV6-5 to TRBJ1-1, with 9 bases aligning to TRBD1. This CDR3 region has 13 residues. The germline V gene encodes CDR1 MNHEY and CDR2 SVGAGI. J was trimmed by 5 bases and V by 11 bases; bases with no gene match: 9.